This T cell receptor (beta chain) was documented in a study of cytomegalovirus exposure and HLA in healthy donors. Regarding the study as a whole: A few CMV-associated chains were confirmed in vitro to be specific for CMV antigens.

As to this clone: Its specificity is unknown.

Healthy bone marrow donors made up the cohort. Primers: 60 Vbeta forward and 13 Jbeta reverse. Method: immunoSEQ multiplex PCR; TCRdb's copy keeps in-frame clones and lacks some. The sample holds 80,000 to 100,000 clones, roughly 70% seen once. The sequenced sample was PBMCs. This sequence was found in a man aged 45-60 years in good health and CMV-seronegative.

The CDR3 region is CASRGTGATGELFF. The CDR3 coding sequence is TGTGCCAGCAGAGGGACAGGGGCCACCGGGGAGCTGTTTTTT. The rearrangement joins TRBV2 to TRBJ2-2; 10 positions match TRBD1. Germline V gives CDR1 SNHLY, CDR2 FYNNEI. This CDR3 comprises 14 residues. V lost 6 bases, J lost 4 bases, and 2 bases stayed unmatched.